The present T cell receptor beta chain was sequenced within a study of human T cells and chemical hapten exposure. Whole-study context: From small differences in pooled library volume came most of the variation in per-sample TCR yields. Points from the study as a whole: Patch test score was positively correlated with the counts of PT1 expanded TCRs. Among expanded TCRs, significantly more large CDR3 similarity clusters formed than among controls.

The time point was: patch test 3, about 24 weeks after DPC sensitization. This sample's treatment: therapeutic diphenylcyclopropenone sensitization with weekly scalp DPC. A few counts support this clonotype. The target antigen is unknown. The study's library attached unique molecular identifiers to single cDNA molecules. MiXCR, run by TCRdb on the RACE reads, gives a single entry per CDR3 protein. The sample holds more than 100,000 distinct CDR3 sequences, around 11% seen once. This sequence was found in a woman between 45 and 65 years old with alopecia areata. Some clones in this sample may be carry-over from other donors' samples. Material: whole blood, obtained in connection with sensitization to the hapten diphenylcyclopropenone (DPC).

Here the CDR3 DNA reads TGCGCCAGCAGAGTGGGGTCCAGGAGCTACAATGAGCAGTTCTTC. Translating it yields CASRVGSRSYNEQFF. The V and J genes are TRBV4-1 and TRBJ2-1; D call uncertain. The germline V gene encodes CDR1 MGHRA and CDR2 YSYEKL. The CDR3 totals 15 residues. The V and J ends lost 6 bases and 3 bases respectively, with 15 bases between them.